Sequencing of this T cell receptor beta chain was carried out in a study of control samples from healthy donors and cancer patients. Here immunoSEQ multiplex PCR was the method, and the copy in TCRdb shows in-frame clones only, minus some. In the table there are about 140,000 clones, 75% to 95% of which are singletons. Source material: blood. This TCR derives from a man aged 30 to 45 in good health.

CDR3 coding DNA: TGTGCCAGTAGTATGGGAGACAACTACGAGCAGTACTTC. Translation gives CASSMGDNYEQYF. The chain couples TRBV19 to TRBJ2-7, with a tentative D call TRBD2 (5 bases). Germline CDR1 LNHDA, CDR2 SQIVND (reference sequence). The CDR3 runs to 13 residues. Trimming shortened V by 3 bases and J by 3 bases, and 9 bases separated the two germline ends.